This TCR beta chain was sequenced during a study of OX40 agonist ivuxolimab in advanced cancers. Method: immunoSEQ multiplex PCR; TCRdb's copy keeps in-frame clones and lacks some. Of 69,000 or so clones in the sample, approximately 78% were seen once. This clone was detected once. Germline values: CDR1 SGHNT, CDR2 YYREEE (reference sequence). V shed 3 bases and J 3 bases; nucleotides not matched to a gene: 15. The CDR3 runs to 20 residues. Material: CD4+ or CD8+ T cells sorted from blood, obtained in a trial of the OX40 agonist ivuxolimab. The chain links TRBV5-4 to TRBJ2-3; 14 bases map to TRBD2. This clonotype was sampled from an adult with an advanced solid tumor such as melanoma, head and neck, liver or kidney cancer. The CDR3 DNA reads TGTGCCAGCAGCTCTCCGGGACTAGCGGGAGTTTCCCGGAAAACAGATACGCAGTATTTT. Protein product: CASSSPGLAGVSRKTDTQYF. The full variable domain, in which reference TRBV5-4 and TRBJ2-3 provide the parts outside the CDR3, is ETGVTQSPTHLIKTRGQQVTLRCSSQSGHNTVSWYQQALGQGPQFIFQYYREEENGRGNFPPRFSGLQFPNYSSELNVNALELDDSALYLCASSSPGLAGVSRKTDTQYFGPGTRLTVL.